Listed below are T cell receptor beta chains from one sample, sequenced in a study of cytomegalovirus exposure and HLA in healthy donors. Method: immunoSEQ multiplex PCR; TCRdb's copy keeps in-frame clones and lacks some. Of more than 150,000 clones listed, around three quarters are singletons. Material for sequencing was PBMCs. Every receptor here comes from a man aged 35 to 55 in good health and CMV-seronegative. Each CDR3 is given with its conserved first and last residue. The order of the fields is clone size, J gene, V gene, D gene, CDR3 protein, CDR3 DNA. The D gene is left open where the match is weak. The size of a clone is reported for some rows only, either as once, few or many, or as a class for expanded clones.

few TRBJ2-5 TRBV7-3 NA CASSLGRLGGEETQYF TGTGCCAGCAGCTTAGGTCGTCTCGGAGGGGAGGAGACCCAGTACTTC
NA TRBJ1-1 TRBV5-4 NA CASSLGVGGAFF TGTGCCAGCAGCTTAGGGGTCGGGGGAGCTTTCTTT
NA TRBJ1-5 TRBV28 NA CASSLSRRGNQPQHF TGTGCCAGCAGTTTGAGCAGGAGGGGCAATCAGCCCCAGCATTTT
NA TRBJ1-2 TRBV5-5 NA CASSLGGSTNYGYTF TGTGCCAGCAGCTTGGGCGGCAGTACTAACTATGGCTACACCTTC
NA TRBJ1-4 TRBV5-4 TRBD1 CASSPGGPGQGPSNEKLFF TGTGCCAGCAGCCCGGGGGGGCCGGGACAGGGGCCGAGTAATGAAAAACTGTTTTTT
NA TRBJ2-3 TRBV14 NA CASSPYRIITDTQYF TGTGCCAGCAGCCCATATAGAATTATCACAGATACGCAGTATTTT
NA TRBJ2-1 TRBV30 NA CAWILDSSYNEQFF TGTGCCTGGATTTTAGACAGCTCCTACAATGAGCAGTTCTTC
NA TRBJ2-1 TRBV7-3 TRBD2 CASSTTSVSEQFF TGTGCCAGCAGTACAACTAGCGTGAGTGAGCAGTTCTTC
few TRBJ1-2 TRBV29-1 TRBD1 CSVVRLRGHGYTF TGCAGCGTTGTCAGGCTCAGGGGGCATGGCTACACCTTC
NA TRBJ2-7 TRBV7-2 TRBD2 CASSRAGFYEQYF TGTGCCAGCAGCCGAGCGGGGTTCTACGAGCAGTACTTC
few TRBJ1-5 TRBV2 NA CASSEGFWGEGGNQPQHF TGTGCCAGCAGTGAAGGGTTCTGGGGGGAGGGGGGCAATCAGCCCCAGCATTTT
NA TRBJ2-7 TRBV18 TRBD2 CASSPERGSYEQYF TGTGCCAGCTCACCAGAGCGGGGCTCCTACGAGCAGTACTTC
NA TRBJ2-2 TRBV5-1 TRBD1 CASGATGGYGELFF TGCGCCAGCGGGGCGACAGGGGGCTACGGGGAGCTGTTTTTT
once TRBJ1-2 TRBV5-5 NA CASSLGVYGYTF TGTGCCAGCAGCTTGGGAGTGTATGGCTACACCTTC
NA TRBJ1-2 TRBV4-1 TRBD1 CASSQEGGWNYGYTF TGCGCCAGCAGCCAAGAAGGGGGCTGGAACTATGGCTACACCTTC
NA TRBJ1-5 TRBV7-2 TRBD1 CASSSQGDQPQHF TGTGCCAGCAGCTCTCAGGGGGATCAGCCCCAGCATTTT
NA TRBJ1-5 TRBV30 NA CAWSVPAGLVSNQPQHF TGTGCCTGGAGTGTACCCGCTGGACTGGTGAGCAATCAGCCCCAGCATTTT
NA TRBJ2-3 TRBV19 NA CASSPGTYRVDTQYF TGTGCCAGTAGCCCCGGGACATACCGAGTGGATACGCAGTATTTT
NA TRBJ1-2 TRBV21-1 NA CASTAGGSYGYTF TGTGCCAGCACCGCAGGGGGAAGCTATGGCTACACCTTC
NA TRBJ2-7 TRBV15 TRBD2 CATSRTLAEHSYEQYF TGTGCCACCAGCAGAACCCTAGCGGAGCATTCCTACGAGCAGTACTTC
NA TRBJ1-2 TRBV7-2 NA CASSPDSGGYTF TGTGCCAGCAGCCCGGACAGCGGTGGCTACACCTTC
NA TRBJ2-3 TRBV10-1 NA CASSESIRADTQYF TGCGCCAGCAGTGAGTCGATCCGGGCAGATACGCAGTATTTT
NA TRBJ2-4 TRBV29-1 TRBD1 CSVEGQGVNIQYF TGCAGCGTTGAAGGACAGGGGGTGAACATTCAGTACTTC
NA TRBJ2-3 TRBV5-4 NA CASSLAPTSTDTQYF TGTGCCAGCAGTCTAGCGCCGACTAGCACAGATACGCAGTATTTT
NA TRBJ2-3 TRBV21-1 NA CASSKPRVLPVTDTQYF TGTGCCAGCAGCAAACCCCGGGTTTTGCCGGTCACAGATACGCAGTATTTT
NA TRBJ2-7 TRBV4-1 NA CASSPGLEPTHEQYF TGCGCCAGCAGCCCCGGACTGGAACCTACCCACGAGCAGTACTTC
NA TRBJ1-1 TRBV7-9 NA CSSSFRRGGMNTEAFF TGTTCCAGCAGCTTCCGGAGGGGGGGGATGAACACTGAAGCTTTCTTT
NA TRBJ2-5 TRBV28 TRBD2 CASSLTSGKRLAGGQETQYF TGTGCCAGCAGTTTAACGTCAGGGAAGCGACTAGCGGGAGGGCAAGAGACCCAGTACTTC
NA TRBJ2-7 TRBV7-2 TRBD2 CASSPLAASYEQYF TGTGCCAGCAGCCCCCTAGCGGCCTCCTACGAGCAGTACTTC
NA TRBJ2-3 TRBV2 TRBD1 CASSHDRGPDTQYF TGTGCCAGCAGTCATGACAGGGGGCCAGATACGCAGTATTTT
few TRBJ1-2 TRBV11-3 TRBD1 CASSSLRTGNYGYTF TGTGCCAGCAGCTCATTGAGGACAGGGAACTATGGCTACACCTTC
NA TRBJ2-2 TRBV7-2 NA CASSLTSGTNTGELFF TGTGCCAGCAGCTTAACTTCCGGGACAAACACCGGGGAGCTGTTTTTT
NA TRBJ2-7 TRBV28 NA CASSLSISGFSYEQYF TGTGCCAGCAGTTTATCCATCAGCGGGTTCTCCTACGAGCAGTACTTC
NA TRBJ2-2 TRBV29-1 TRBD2 CSVHRVWGTSGRTTGELFF TGCAGCGTTCATAGGGTTTGGGGGACTAGCGGGAGGACCACCGGGGAGCTGTTTTTT
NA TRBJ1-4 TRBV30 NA CAWSARSGEKLFF TGTGCCTGGAGTGCCCGCAGCGGGGAAAAACTGTTTTTT
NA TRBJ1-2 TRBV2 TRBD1 CATLDRVNGYTF TGTGCCACCTTAGACAGGGTGAATGGCTACACCTTC
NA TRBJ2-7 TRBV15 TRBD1 CATSQDRVSYEQYF TGTGCCACCAGCCAGGACAGGGTCTCCTACGAGCAGTACTTC
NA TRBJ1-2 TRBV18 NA CASSPGGNGYTF TGTGCCAGCTCACCCGGGGGTAATGGCTACACCTTC
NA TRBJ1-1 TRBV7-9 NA CASSLIRDTEAFF TGTGCCAGCAGCTTGATCCGGGACACTGAAGCTTTCTTT
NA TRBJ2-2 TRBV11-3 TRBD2 CASSLLAGGGAGELFF TGTGCCAGCAGCTTACTAGCGGGAGGCGGTGCAGGGGAGCTGTTTTTT
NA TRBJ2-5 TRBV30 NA CAWTGRGETQYF TGTGCCTGGACAGGTAGGGGGGAGACCCAGTACTTC
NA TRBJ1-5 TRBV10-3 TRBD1 CAISPRTGDNQPQHF TGTGCCATCAGCCCCCGGACAGGGGATAATCAGCCCCAGCATTTT
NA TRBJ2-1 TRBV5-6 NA CASSFLRGNERNEQFF TGTGCCAGCAGCTTCCTCCGGGGAAATGAGCGGAATGAGCAGTTCTTC
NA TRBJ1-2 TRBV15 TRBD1 CATSNRDREYGYTF TGTGCCACCAGCAACCGGGACAGGGAATATGGCTACACCTTC
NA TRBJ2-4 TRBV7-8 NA CASSLTAGENSQYF TGTGCCAGCAGCTTAACAGCGGGCGAAAACAGTCAGTACTTC
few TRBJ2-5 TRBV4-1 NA CASSQDPGSRSQYF TGCGCCAGCAGCCAAGATCCGGGAAGTAGGAGTCAGTACTTC
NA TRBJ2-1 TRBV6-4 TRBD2 CASSDSTSGRSYNEQFF TGTGCCAGCAGTGACTCGACTAGCGGGAGGTCGTACAATGAGCAGTTCTTC
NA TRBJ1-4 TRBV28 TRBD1 CASSLLGTGSEKLFF TGTGCCAGCAGTCTACTTGGGACAGGGAGCGAAAAACTGTTTTTT
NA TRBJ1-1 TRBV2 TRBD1 CASSLDRQYTEAFF TGTGCCAGCAGTTTGGACAGGCAGTACACTGAAGCTTTCTTT
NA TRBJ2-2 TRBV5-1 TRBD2 CASSLGLAENTGELFF TGCGCCAGCAGCTTGGGGCTAGCGGAGAACACCGGGGAGCTGTTTTTT
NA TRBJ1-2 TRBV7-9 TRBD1 CSSSSYTGQGAVGGYTF TGTTCCAGCAGCTCCTACACGGGGCAGGGGGCGGTTGGTGGCTACACCTTC